The entry below describes one TCR beta chain. The data were produced by immunoSEQ multiplex PCR, yet TCRdb's version contains in-frame clones alone and is incomplete. This sample yields around 450,000 clones, of which roughly 85% are seen a single time; just under 2% belongs to the top ten. From germline, CDR1 is LGHDT and CDR2 YNNKEL (reference sequence). The CDR3 sequence is 15 residues long. V trimming: 0 bases; J trimming: 3 bases; junction bases outside the gene matches: 2. In terms of age and location, participants ranged from roughly 18 to 90 years and lived in around 22 US areas. Participants had their cohort set by participant-reported clinical history. The source of the sample is a study of blood T cell repertoires in COVID-19. Study as a whole: Acute and convalescent COVID-19 specimens originated in the United States, Italy and Spain.

The receptor was isolated from a woman between 18 and 29 years old with acute COVID-19. The sample comprised PBMCs or T cells enriched from blood (not recorded which). The J gene is TRBJ2-1, the V gene TRBV3-1 (or the pseudogene TRBV3-2); 7 bases are shared with TRBD2. CDR3 protein: CASSQEASGYNEQFF. The CDR3 DNA reads TGTGCCAGCAGCCAAGAAGCTAGCGGCTACAATGAGCAGTTCTTC.